This entry lists 21 T cell receptor beta chains sequenced from one sample in a study of T-cell memory formation after mild COVID-19. TCRdb redid the calling of the 5' RACE reads with MiXCR, one entry per CDR3 protein. Altogether hundreds of thousands of distinct CDR3 sequences are present, about 18% being singletons, with the ten largest covering about 8.6%. The source material was PBMCs or a T cell subset sorted from them (not recorded which). The source of these receptors is an adult woman who had mild COVID-19 (a few samples of this study predate the infection). Cell type and time point are not known.

In its sample, this clonotype was seen a few times. CDR3 nucleotides: TGCAGTGCTAGAGAGGGGGCAGAGGAGCAGTACTTC. The encoded protein is CSAREGAEEQYF. The chain is built from TRBV20-1 and TRBJ2-7; D may be TRBD1 (6 bases). CDR1 DFQATT and CDR2 SNEGSKA come from the germline V gene (reference sequence). The V end lost 0 bases, the J end lost 7 bases, and 10 bases lay between the germline ends. This CDR3 has 12 amino acids.

In this sample, this clonotype turned up a few times. This chain uses TRBV24-1 with TRBJ2-3; the D is unclear. The germline V gene encodes CDR1 KGHDR and CDR2 SFDVKD. The CDR3 loop spans 13 amino acids. V lost 1 base to trimming and J lost 3 bases, with 4 bases between them. CDR3 DNA sequence: TGTGCCACCAGTGATTTTTCTACAGATACGCAGTATTTT. The encoded protein is CATSDFSTDTQYF.

This clonotype was found a few times. The chain has TRBV4-1 and TRBJ2-7; tentatively, D is TRBD1 (6 bases). Germline V gene data show CDR1 as MGHRA and CDR2 as YSYEKL. The CDR3 is 17 amino acids. V was pared by 6 bases and J by 5 bases, with 26 bases between. Here the CDR3 DNA reads TGCGCCAGCAGTAAGGGTCAGGGGCCCACCACCTTGGACGAGCAGTACTTC. Translated, it gives CASSKGQGPTTLDEQYF.

This rearrangement joins TRBV18 to TRBJ2-6, with a tentative D call TRBD2 (5 bases). CDR1 is KGHSH, CDR2 LQKENI, per germline. Deletions cut 2 bases from V and 0 bases from J, with 14 bases between. This CDR3 region has 18 residues. The CDR3, as DNA: TGTGCCAGCTCACCAGTGGACTCCTGGTACTCTGGGGCCAACGTCCTGACTTTC. As protein: CASSPVDSWYSGANVLTF.

J is TRBJ1-6 and V is TRBV7-8; TRBD1 aligns across 7 bases. This CDR3 comprises 14 residues. Germline loops: CDR1 SGHVS, CDR2 FQNEAQ. After removal of 4 bases from V and 7 bases from J, the junction contained 4 bases not matched to a gene. CDR3 residues: CASSSGQQNSPLHF. In DNA form, the CDR3 reads TGTGCCAGCAGCTCGGGACAGCAAAATTCACCCCTCCACTTT.

The chain carries TRBV25-1 and TRBJ2-3, with 9 nucleotides matching TRBD2. The CDR3 spans 17 residues. Germline CDR1 and CDR2: MGHDK and SYGVNS. V lost 10 bases, J lost 0 bases, and 14 bases stayed unmatched. The CDR3, as DNA: TGTGCCACCAAGGTCCCCTCAACTAGCGGGAGCACAGATACGCAGTATTTT. This codes for CATKVPSTSGSTDTQYF.

CDR3 region: CASTLSQVSTDTQYF. The CDR3 nucleotides are TGTGCCAGCACACTATCACAGGTTAGCACAGATACGCAGTATTTT. V usage is TRBV6-6 and J usage is TRBJ2-3, with D possibly matching TRBD1 (5 bases). Germline V CDR1 and CDR2: MNHNY, SVGAGI (reference sequence). The CDR3 is 15 residues long. Trimming shortened V by 7 bases and J by 0 bases, and 14 bases separated the two germline ends.

This clonotype appeared a few times. The chain is built from TRBV6-2 or TRBV6-3 and TRBJ2-1; D assignment may be TRBD1 or TRBD2 (6 bases each). Germline CDR1 reads MNHEY; CDR2 reads SVGEGT. The ends were cut back, 8 bases at V and 9 bases at J, with 20 bases in the middle. CDR3 length equals 14 residues. In DNA form, the CDR3 reads TGTGCCAGCTTCCGGGGGCCGGGGGCCCCTGAGCAGTTCTTC. Translated: CASFRGPGAPEQFF.

The table lists this clonotype with a few counts. The genes are TRBV7-6 and TRBJ2-7; the D gene is possibly TRBD2 (6 bases). The length of the CDR3 is 14 residues. V lost 1 base and J lost 2, with 9 bases in between. Germline V gene lookup returns CDR1 SGHVS and CDR2 FNYEAQ. This CDR3 reads CASSLVTGAYEQYF. The CDR3 region has the DNA TGTGCCAGCAGCTTAGTGACGGGGGCCTACGAGCAGTACTTC.

This clonotype was detected ten times or more. The chain uses TRBV7-2 and TRBJ2-3; D call uncertain. V lost 1 base, J lost 1 base, and 6 bases lay in between. The CDR3 has 14 residues. Germline lookup yields CDR1 SGHTA and CDR2 FQGNSA. CDR3 region: CASSLDRRTDTQYF. The CDR3 DNA reads TGTGCCAGCAGCTTAGACAGACGCACAGATACGCAGTATTTT. Full variable domain (rest looked up from reference TRBV7-2 and TRBJ2-3): GAGVSQSPSNKVTEKGKDVELRCDPISGHTALYWYRQSLGQGLEFLIYFQGNSAPDKSGLPSDRFSAERTGGSVSTLTIQRTQQEDSAVYLCASSLDRRTDTQYFGPGTRLTVL.

A word on this clonotype: An end of the junction differs from the germline gene, which may be a read error. The gene calls are TRBV2 and TRBJ1-1, with D unclear. This CDR3 has 14 residues. Germline V gives CDR1 SNHLY, CDR2 FYNNEI. The CDR3 nucleotides read TGTGACAGCAGCTGGACCCTGAAGGGCACTGAAGCTTTCTTT. It specifies CDSSWTLKGTEAFF.

The J gene is TRBJ2-5, the V gene TRBV7-9; D ambiguous. CDR3 length: 12 amino acids. Trimming pared 6 bases from V and 4 bases from J, leaving 9 bases between. Germline-derived CDR1 and CDR2 are SEHNR and FQNEAQ (reference sequence). CDR3 region: CASRNGGETQYF. In DNA, the CDR3 is TGTGCCAGCAGGAATGGTGGAGAGACCCAGTACTTC.

This clonotype was seen repeatedly, ten times or more. The J gene is TRBJ1-4, the V gene TRBV12-3 or TRBV12-4; D not certain. There are 14 residues in the CDR3. The V and J ends lost 3 bases and 3 bases respectively, with 8 bases between them. The CDR3 DNA follows: TGTGCCAGCAGTTTGGGAGAGGCTAATGAAAAACTGTTTTTT. Translating it yields CASSLGEANEKLFF.

This rearrangement joins TRBV20-1 to TRBJ1-3, with 7 bases that match TRBD1. Germline V gives CDR1 DFQATT, CDR2 SNEGSKA (reference sequence). CDR3 length: 14 residues. The junction had 4 bases not matched to a gene; V was cut back by 5 bases and J by 0 bases. This chain's CDR3 is CSASGGASGNTIYF. The CDR3 nucleotides are TGCAGTGCTTCAGGGGGGGCCTCTGGAAACACCATATATTTT.

J is TRBJ2-7 and V is TRBV3-1; TRBD2 agrees at 10 bases. The CDR3 is 18 amino acids. The junction had 11 bases not matched to a gene; V was cut back by 1 base and J by 2 bases. The germline CDR1 and CDR2 sequences are LGHDT and YNNKEL (reference sequence). The DNA for the CDR3 is TGTGCCAGCAGCCAAGGAGAAGCGGGAGGGCCGGGTCCCTACGAGCAGTACTTC. It translates to CASSQGEAGGPGPYEQYF.

This clonotype was picked up a small number of times. The chain joins TRBV3-1 to TRBJ2-5; the D gene is possibly TRBD1 (5 bases). Germline CDR1 is LGHDT and CDR2 is YNNKEL (reference sequence). Trimming removed 3 bases from V and 4 bases from J, with 12 bases in between. The length of the CDR3 is 14 residues. CDR3 nucleotide sequence: TGTGCCAGCAGCCATTCAGGGTCGGGAGAGACCCAGTACTTC. Translating gives CASSHSGSGETQYF.

A few counts support this clonotype. The rearrangement joins TRBV10-3 to TRBJ2-1; 13 bases are shared with TRBD2. V gave up 7 bases and J gave up 10 bases; unmatched junction bases: 10. This CDR3 has 15 residues. From germline, CDR1 is ENHRY and CDR2 SYGVKD. CDR3 nucleotides: TGTGCCATCAAATCCGGGACTAGCGGGACCCGAGAGCAGTTCTTC. Amino acid sequence: CAIKSGTSGTREQFF.

For this clonotype: A read error may produce the germline difference seen at one junction end. The rearrangement uses TRBV12-3 or TRBV12-4 and TRBJ1-2; D perhaps matches TRBD1 (6 bases). This CDR3 region has 12 residues. The CDR3 is CASSSGYRAQAF. The DNA for the CDR3 is TGTGCCAGCAGTTCAGGATACAGGGCCCAGGCTTTC.

The V and J genes are TRBV9 and TRBJ2-3; 9 bases are shared with TRBD2. The V gene's germline CDR1 is SGDLS and CDR2 YYNGEE. V was pared by 3 bases and J by 2 bases, with 4 bases of the junction left unmatched. This CDR3 contains 15 residues. This CDR3 is CASSGGTSNTDTQYF. The CDR3 bases are TGTGCCAGCAGCGGGGGGACTAGCAACACAGATACGCAGTATTTT.

This clonotype was detected many times. This sequence joins TRBV9 and TRBJ1-5; possible D gene TRBD1, 5 bases. The germline V and J ends were trimmed by 0 bases and 3 bases, with 7 bases remaining between them. The CDR3 runs 14 residues. The germline gives CDR1 SGDLS, CDR2 YYNGEE. The CDR3 loop reads CASSVDGANQPQHF. CDR3 coding DNA: TGTGCCAGCAGCGTAGACGGGGCCAATCAGCCCCAGCATTTT.

This clonotype showed up just a few times. The V gene is TRBV9, the J gene TRBJ2-5; 7 bases map to TRBD1. Germline trimming cut 4 bases from V and 7 bases from J; bases unmatched to any gene: 7. Germline V gene sequence: CDR1 SGDLS, CDR2 YYNGEE. The CDR3 extends over 13 amino acids. The chain's CDR3 is CASSFRTGGTQYF. CDR3 DNA: TGTGCCAGCAGCTTCAGGACAGGAGGGACCCAGTACTTC.